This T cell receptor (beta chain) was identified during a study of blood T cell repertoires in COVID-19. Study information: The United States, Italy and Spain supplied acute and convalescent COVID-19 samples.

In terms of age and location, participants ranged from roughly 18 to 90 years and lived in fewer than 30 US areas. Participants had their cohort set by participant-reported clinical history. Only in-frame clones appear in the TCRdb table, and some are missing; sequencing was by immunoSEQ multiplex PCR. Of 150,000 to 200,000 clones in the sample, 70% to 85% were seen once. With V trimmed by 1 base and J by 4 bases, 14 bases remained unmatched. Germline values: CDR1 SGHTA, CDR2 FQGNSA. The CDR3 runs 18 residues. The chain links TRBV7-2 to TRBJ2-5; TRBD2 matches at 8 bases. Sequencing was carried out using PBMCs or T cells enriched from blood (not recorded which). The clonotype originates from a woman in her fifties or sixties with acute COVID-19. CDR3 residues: CASSLEGGRWGTGETQYF. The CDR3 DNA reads TGTGCCAGCAGCTTAGAAGGCGGGAGGTGGGGTACGGGAGAGACCCAGTACTTC. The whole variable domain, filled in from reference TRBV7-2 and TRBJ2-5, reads GAGVSQSPSNKVTEKGKDVELRCDPISGHTALYWYRQSLGQGLEFLIYFQGNSAPDKSGLPSDRFSAERTGGSVSTLTIQRTQQEDSAVYLCASSLEGGRWGTGETQYFGPGTRLLVL.